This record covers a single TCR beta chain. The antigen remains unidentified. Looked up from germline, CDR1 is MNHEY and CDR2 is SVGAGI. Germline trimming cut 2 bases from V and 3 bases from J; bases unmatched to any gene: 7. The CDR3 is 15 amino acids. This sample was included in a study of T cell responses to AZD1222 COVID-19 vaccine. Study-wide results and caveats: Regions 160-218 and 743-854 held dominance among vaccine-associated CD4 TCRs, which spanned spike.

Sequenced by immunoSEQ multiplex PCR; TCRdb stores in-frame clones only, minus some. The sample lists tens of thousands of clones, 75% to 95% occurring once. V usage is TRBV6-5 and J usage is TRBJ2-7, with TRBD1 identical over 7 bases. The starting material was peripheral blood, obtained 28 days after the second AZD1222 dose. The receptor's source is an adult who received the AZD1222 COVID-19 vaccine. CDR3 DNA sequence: TGTGCCAGCAGTTACGGTCTGGGACAGAGCTACGAGCAGTACTTC. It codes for CASSYGLGQSYEQYF.